The 6 T cell receptor beta chains presented below share a single source sample, sequenced in a study of response to subunit inactivated influenza vaccine. TCRdb passed the RT-PCR reads through MiXCR, listing each CDR3 protein once. The table has roughly 790,000 distinct CDR3 sequences, about 20% seen once. The sequencing here drew on PBMCs from blood, taken more than 4 days after vaccination. The receptors derive from a man aged 50-59 years who received an inactivated influenza vaccine.

A few counts support this clonotype. The CDR3 loop is CASSYVGTRTENEQFF. In DNA, the CDR3 is TGTGCCAGCAGTTACGTCGGGACCCGTACAGAGAATGAGCAGTTCTTC. The chain links TRBV6-5 to TRBJ2-1; tentatively, D is TRBD1 or TRBD2 (5 bases each). The germline V and J ends were trimmed by 2 bases and 7 bases, with 18 bases remaining between them. The CDR3 has 16 amino acids. Germline CDR1 MNHEY, CDR2 SVGAGI.

This clonotype was counted only a few times. The chain uses TRBV10-3 and TRBJ2-1; 14 nucleotides match TRBD2. Losses at the gene ends were 0 bases for V and 6 bases for J; bases not matched to a gene: 10. CDR3 length: 19 residues. Germline CDR1 is ENHRY and CDR2 is SYGVKD. CDR3 protein: CAISESLLTSGRAPNEQFF. Here the CDR3 DNA reads TGTGCCATCAGTGAGTCCCTTTTGACTAGCGGGAGGGCCCCCAATGAGCAGTTCTTC.

This clonotype has more than one count but fewer than ten. The chain has TRBV7-9 and TRBJ2-3, with TRBD2 matching over 9 bases. J gave up 4 bases and V 1 base, and 9 bases lay outside the gene matches. Germline V gives CDR1 SEHNR, CDR2 FQNEAQ (reference sequence). The CDR3 sequence is 17 residues long. The chain's CDR3 is CASSLGRGGGAADTQYF. The CDR3 nucleotides read TGTGCCAGCAGCTTAGGAAGGGGCGGGGGGGCCGCAGATACGCAGTATTTT.

The CDR3 protein is CASSTGGENSPLHF. The CDR3 DNA follows: TGTGCCAGCAGCACAGGGGGAGAGAATTCACCCCTCCACTTT. The chain is built from TRBV25-1 and TRBJ1-6; the match to TRBD1 covers 8 bases. Germline-derived CDR1 and CDR2 are MGHDK and SYGVNS. There are 14 residues in the CDR3. V lost 6 bases and J lost 7; bases outside the gene matches: 5.

The chain couples TRBV10-3 to TRBJ1-1; D is unresolved. Trimming shortened V by 3 bases and J by 1 base, and 6 bases separated the two germline ends. The CDR3 is made up of 13 amino acids. The germline CDR1 and CDR2 sequences are ENHRY and SYGVKD. Here the CDR3 DNA reads TGTGCCATCAGTGAACTACGGAACACTGAAGCTTTCTTT. It encodes CAISELRNTEAFF.

This clonotype was seen only a few times. This chain connects TRBV7-9 to TRBJ2-7; tentative D call: TRBD1 (6 bases). In germline, CDR1 is SEHNR, CDR2 FQNEAQ (reference sequence). The CDR3 has 14 residues. V was clipped by 2 bases and J by 6 bases, with 14 bases between them. The CDR3 bases are TGTGCCAGCAGCTTAACAGGGACCGCTGGCGAGCAGTACTTC. Amino acid sequence: CASSLTGTAGEQYF.